Below, one T cell receptor (beta chain) is given with its context. Its antigen is undetermined. Looked up from germline, CDR1 is MNHEY and CDR2 is SMNVEV (reference sequence). The CDR3 loop spans 13 amino acids. The sample originates from a study of post-analysis software for immune sequencing data. Turning to the study itself: The disease courses covered relapsing-remitting, secondary progressive and progressive-relapsing multiple sclerosis. The study, taken as a whole, reports: Controls' normalized Chao1 diversity significantly exceeded that of multiple sclerosis patients. Five or six TRBV segments, TRBV5-6, TRBV5-1 and TRBV20-1 among them, were found more frequent in patients than controls.

Unique-molecular-identifier-tagged TCR beta cDNA libraries were used. One entry per CDR3 protein, called by TCRdb with MiXCR from the PCR reads. Altogether approximately 660,000 distinct CDR3 sequences are present, 55% to 60% being singletons, with the ten largest covering 11%. The V call is TRBV27, the J call TRBJ2-5; tentative D call: TRBD2 (5 bases). The J call may be mistaken, given a closer DNA end match to TRBJ2-7. The receptor was isolated from a girl aged 2 to 10 with multiple sclerosis. Sequenced: blood. The CDR3 sequence is CASSPYGAYEQYF. The CDR3 DNA sequence: TGTGCCAGCAGTCCCTACGGGGCCTACGAGCAGTACTTC.